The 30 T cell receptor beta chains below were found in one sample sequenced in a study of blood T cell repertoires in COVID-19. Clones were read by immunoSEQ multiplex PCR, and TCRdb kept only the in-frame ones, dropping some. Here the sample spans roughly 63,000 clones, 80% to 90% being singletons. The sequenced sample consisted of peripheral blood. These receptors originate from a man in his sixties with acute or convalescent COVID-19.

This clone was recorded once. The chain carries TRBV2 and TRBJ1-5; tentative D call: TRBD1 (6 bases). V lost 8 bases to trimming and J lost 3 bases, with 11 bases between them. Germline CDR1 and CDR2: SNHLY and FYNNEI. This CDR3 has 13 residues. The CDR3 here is CASGGGYNQPQHF. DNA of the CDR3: TGTGCCAGCGGGGGGGGCTACAATCAGCCCCAGCATTTT.

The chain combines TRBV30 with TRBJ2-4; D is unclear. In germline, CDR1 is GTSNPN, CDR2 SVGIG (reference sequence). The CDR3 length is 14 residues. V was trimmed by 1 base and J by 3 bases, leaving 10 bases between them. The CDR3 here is CAWSASGFKNIQYF. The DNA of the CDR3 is TGTGCCTGGAGTGCCTCCGGGTTCAAAAACATTCAGTACTTC.

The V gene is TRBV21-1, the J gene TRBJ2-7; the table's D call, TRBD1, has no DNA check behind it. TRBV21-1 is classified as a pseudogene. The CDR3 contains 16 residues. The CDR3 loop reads CASSKGGQGTTYEQYF. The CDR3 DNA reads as TGTGCCAGCAGCAAAGGAGGGCAGGGGACAACCTACGAGCAGTACTTC.

The CDR3 bases are TGCGCCAGCAGCTTGGAGTTGCGGGGGACCTACGAGCAGTACTTC. Translating it yields CASSLELRGTYEQYF. V and J are TRBV5-1 and TRBJ2-7; the match to TRBD2 covers 7 bases. The CDR3 is 15 amino acids. The germline gives CDR1 SGHRS, CDR2 YFSETQ. With V trimmed by 0 bases and J by 2 bases, 5 bases remained unmatched.

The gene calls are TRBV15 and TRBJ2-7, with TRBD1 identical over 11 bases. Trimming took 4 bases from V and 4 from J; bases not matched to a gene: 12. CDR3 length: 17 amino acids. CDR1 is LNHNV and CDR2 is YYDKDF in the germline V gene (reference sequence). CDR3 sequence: CATSKPGRTGGEYEQYF. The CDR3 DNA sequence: TGTGCCACCAGCAAGCCAGGGCGGACAGGGGGCGAGTACGAGCAGTACTTC.

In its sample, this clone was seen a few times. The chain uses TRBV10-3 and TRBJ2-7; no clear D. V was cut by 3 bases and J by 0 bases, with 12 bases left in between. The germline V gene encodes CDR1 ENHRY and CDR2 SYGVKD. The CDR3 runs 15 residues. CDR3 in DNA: TGTGCCATCAGTGATCGTGGAAGGAGCTCCTACGAGCAGTACTTC. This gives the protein CAISDRGRSSYEQYF.

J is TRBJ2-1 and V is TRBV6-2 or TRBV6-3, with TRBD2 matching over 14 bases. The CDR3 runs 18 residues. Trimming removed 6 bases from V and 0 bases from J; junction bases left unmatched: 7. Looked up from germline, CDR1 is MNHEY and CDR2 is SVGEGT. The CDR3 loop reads CASSPHGLAGGSYNEQFF. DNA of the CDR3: TGTGCCAGCAGCCCTCACGGACTAGCGGGAGGCTCCTACAATGAGCAGTTCTTC.

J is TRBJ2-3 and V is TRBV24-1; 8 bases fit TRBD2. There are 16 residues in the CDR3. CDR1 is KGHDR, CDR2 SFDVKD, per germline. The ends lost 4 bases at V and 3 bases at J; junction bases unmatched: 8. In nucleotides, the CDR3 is TGTGCCACCAGTGACAGCCGGGGGGGCGCTACAGATACGCAGTATTTT. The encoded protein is CATSDSRGGATDTQYF.

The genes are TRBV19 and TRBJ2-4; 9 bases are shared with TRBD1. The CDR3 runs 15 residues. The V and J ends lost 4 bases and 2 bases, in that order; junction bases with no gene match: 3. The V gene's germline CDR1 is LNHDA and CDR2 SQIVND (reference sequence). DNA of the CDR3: TGTGCCAGTAGTACGGACAGGGGAACCAAAAACATTCAGTACTTC. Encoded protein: CASSTDRGTKNIQYF.

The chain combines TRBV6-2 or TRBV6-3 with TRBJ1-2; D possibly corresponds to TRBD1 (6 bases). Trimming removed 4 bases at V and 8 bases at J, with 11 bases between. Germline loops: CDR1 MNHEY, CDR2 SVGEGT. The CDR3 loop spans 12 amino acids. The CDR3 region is CASSSPGEGYTF. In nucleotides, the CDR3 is TGTGCCAGCAGTTCCCCAGGGGAAGGCTACACCTTC.

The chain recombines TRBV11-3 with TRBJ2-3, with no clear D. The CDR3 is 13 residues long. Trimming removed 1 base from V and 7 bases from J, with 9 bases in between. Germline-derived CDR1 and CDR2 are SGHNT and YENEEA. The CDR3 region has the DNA TGTGCCAGCAGCTTAGGACTTATGAATACGCAGTATTTT. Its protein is CASSLGLMNTQYF.

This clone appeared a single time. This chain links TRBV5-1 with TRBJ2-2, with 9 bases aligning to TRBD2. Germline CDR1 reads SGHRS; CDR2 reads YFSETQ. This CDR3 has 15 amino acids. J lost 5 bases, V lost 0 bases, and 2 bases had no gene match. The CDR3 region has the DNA TGCGCCAGCAGCTTGGTGGCGGGAGGGACCGGGGAGCTGTTTTTT. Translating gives CASSLVAGGTGELFF.

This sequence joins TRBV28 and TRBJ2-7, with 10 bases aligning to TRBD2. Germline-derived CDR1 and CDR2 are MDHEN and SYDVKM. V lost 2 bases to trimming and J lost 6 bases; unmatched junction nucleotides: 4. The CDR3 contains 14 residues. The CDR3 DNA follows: TGTGCCAGCAGTTTAGCCGGACTAGCGGTCGAGCAGTACTTC. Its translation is CASSLAGLAVEQYF. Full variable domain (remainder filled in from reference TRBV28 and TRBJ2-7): DVKVTQSSRYLVKRTGEKVFLECVQDMDHENMFWYRQDPGLGLRLIYFSYDVKMKEKGDIPEGYSVSREKKERFSLILESASTNQTSMYLCASSLAGLAVEQYFGPGTRLTVT.

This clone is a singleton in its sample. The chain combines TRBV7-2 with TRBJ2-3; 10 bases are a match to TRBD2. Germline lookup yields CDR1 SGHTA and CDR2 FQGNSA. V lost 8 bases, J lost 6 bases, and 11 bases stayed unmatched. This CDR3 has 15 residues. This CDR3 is CASGLLAGPGDTQYF. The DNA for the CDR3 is TGTGCCAGCGGACTACTAGCGGGACCTGGGGATACGCAGTATTTT.

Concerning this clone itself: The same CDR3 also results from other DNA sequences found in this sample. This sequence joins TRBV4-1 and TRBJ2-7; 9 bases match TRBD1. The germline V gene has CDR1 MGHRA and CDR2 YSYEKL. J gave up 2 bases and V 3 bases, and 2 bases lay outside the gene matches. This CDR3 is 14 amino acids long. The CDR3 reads CASSQYRGPYEQYF. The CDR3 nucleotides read TGCGCCAGCAGCCAGTACAGGGGGCCCTACGAGCAGTACTTC.

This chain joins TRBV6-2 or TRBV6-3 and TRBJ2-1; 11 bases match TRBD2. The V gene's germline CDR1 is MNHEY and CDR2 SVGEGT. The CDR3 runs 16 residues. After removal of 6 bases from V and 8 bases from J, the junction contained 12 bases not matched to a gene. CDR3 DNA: TGTGCCAGCAGCCAACGACTAGCGGGACCCTATGATGAGCAGTTCTTC. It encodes CASSQRLAGPYDEQFF.

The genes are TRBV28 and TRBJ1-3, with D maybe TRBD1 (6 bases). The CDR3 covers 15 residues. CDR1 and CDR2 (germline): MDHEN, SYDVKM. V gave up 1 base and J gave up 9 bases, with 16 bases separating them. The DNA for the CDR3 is TGTGCCAGCAGTTTATCAGGGGCTCTAATGGGCACCATATATTTT. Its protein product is CASSLSGALMGTIYF.

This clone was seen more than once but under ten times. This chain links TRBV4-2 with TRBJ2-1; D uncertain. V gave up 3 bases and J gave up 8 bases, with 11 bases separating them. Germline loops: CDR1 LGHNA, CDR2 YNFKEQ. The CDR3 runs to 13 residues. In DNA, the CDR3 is TGTGCCAGCAGCCATATTTCTGGCTATGAGCAGTTCTTC. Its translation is CASSHISGYEQFF.

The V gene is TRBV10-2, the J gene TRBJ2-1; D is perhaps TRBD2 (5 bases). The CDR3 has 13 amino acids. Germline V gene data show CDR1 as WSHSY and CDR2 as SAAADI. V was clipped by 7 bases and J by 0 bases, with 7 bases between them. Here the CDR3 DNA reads TGCGCCAGCAAAGCGGTCTCCTACAATGAGCAGTTCTTC. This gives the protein CASKAVSYNEQFF.

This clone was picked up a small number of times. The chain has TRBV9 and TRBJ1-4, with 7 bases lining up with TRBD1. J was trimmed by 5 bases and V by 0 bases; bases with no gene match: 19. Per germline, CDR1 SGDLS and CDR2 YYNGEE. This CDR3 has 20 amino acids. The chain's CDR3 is CASSVEHPRQGRGMNEKLFF. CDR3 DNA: TGTGCCAGCAGCGTAGAACACCCCCGACAGGGAAGGGGCATGAATGAAAAACTGTTTTTT.

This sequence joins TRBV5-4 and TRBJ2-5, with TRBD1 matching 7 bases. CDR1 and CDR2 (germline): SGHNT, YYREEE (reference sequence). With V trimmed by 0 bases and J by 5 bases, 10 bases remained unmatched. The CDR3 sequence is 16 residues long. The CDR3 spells CASSLALPGQSETQYF. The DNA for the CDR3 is TGTGCCAGCAGCTTGGCCTTGCCGGGACAGAGCGAGACCCAGTACTTC.

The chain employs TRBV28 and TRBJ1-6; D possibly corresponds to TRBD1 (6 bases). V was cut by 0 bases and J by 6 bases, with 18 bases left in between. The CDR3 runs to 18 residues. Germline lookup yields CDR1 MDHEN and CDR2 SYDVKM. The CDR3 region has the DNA TGTGCCAGCAGTTTATGGGGGGACATGGCGGGGGGTAATTCACCCCTCCACTTT. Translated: CASSLWGDMAGGNSPLHF. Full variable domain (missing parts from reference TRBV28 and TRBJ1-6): DVKVTQSSRYLVKRTGEKVFLECVQDMDHENMFWYRQDPGLGLRLIYFSYDVKMKEKGDIPEGYSVSREKKERFSLILESASTNQTSMYLCASSLWGDMAGGNSPLHFGNGTRLTVT.

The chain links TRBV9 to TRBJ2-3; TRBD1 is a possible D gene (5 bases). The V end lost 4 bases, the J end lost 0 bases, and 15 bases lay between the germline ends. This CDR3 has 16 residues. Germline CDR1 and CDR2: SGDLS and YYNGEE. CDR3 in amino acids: CASSPGLSTSTDTQYF. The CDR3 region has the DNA TGTGCCAGCAGCCCAGGGCTGTCGACGAGCACAGATACGCAGTATTTT.

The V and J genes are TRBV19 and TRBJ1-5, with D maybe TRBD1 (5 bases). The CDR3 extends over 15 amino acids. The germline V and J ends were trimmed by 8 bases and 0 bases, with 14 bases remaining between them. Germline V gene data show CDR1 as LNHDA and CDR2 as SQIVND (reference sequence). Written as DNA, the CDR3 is TGTGCCAGTGACAAGGGGCCCTATAGCAATCAGCCCCAGCATTTT. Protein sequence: CASDKGPYSNQPQHF.

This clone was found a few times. The CDR3: CASSSDREMFF. CDR3 DNA sequence: TGTGCCAGCTCAAGCGACAGGGAGATGTTTTTT. This chain connects TRBV18 to TRBJ1-4, with 7 nucleotides matching TRBD1. Germline-derived CDR1 and CDR2 are KGHSH and LQKENI. Unmatched junction bases numbered 6, after V lost 5 bases and J lost 15 bases. The CDR3 consists of 11 residues.

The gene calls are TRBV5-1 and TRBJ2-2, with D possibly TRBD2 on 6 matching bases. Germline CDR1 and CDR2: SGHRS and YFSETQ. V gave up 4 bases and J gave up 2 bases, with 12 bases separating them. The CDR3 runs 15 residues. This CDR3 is CASSAGLGNTGELFF. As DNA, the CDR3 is TGCGCCAGCAGCGCGGGACTGGGTAACACCGGGGAGCTGTTTTTT. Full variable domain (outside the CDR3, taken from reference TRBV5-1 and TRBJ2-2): KAGVTQTPRYLIKTRGQQVTLSCSPISGHRSVSWYQQTPGQGLQFLFEYFSETQRNKGNFPGRFSGRQFSNSRSEMNVSTLELGDSALYLCASSAGLGNTGELFFGEGSRLTVL.

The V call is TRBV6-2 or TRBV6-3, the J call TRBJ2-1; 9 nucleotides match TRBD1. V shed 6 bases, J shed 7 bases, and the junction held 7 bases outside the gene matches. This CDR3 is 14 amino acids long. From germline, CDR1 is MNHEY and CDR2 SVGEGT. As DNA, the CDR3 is TGTGCCAGCAGCCCCGGGACAGGGTGGAATGAGCAGTTCTTC. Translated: CASSPGTGWNEQFF.

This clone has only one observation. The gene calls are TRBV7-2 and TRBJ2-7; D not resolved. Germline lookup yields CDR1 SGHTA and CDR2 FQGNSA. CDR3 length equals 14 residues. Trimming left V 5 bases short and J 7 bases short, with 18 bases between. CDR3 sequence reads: CASSQLGTSQEQYF. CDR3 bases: TGTGCCAGCAGCCAATTGGGCACTTCTCAGGAGCAGTACTTC.

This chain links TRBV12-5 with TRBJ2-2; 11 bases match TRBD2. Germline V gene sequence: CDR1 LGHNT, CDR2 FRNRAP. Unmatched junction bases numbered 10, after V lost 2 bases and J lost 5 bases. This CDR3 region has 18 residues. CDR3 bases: TGTGCTAGTGGTTTGAAACCTAGACTAGCGGGACGAACCGGGGAGCTGTTTTTT. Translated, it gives CASGLKPRLAGRTGELFF.

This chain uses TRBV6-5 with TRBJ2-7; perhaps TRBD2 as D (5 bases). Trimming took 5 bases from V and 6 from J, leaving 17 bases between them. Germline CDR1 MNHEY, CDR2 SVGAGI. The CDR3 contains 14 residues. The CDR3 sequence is CASSPEGTGGEQYF. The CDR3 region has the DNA TGTGCCAGCAGTCCAGAGGGAACGGGCGGCGAGCAGTACTTC.